These 18 T cell receptor beta chains share one sample of origin, sequenced in a study of identical twins. TCRdb called the 5' RACE reads again in MiXCR, with one record for every CDR3 protein. The sample lists around 1.7 million distinct CDR3 sequences; around 33% were seen once. What was sequenced was cord blood. These receptors came from a newborn girl in good health.

This clonotype showed up just a few times. V is TRBV9 and J is TRBJ2-6; unclear D gene. Trimming pared 0 bases from V and 0 bases from J, leaving 4 bases between. This CDR3 has 15 amino acids. The germline CDR1 and CDR2 sequences are SGDLS and YYNGEE. The CDR3 nucleotides are TGTGCCAGCAGCGTAGTAAGCTCTGGGGCCAACGTCCTGACTTTC. Residues: CASSVVSSGANVLTF.

The chain uses TRBV5-1 and TRBJ1-2; 9 nucleotides agree with TRBD1. The germline CDR1 and CDR2 sequences are SGHRS and YFSETQ. V shed 5 bases, J shed 1 base, and the junction held 6 bases outside the gene matches. The CDR3 covers 15 residues. CDR3 DNA: TGCGCCAGCAGACGGGACAGGGTTGTTAACTATGGCTACACCTTC. It translates to CASRRDRVVNYGYTF.

V and J are TRBV19 and TRBJ2-4, with D possibly TRBD1 on 6 matching bases. V lost 4 bases and J 2 bases, leaving 18 bases between the germline ends. Germline V gene data show CDR1 as LNHDA and CDR2 as SQIVND (reference sequence). CDR3 length: 17 amino acids. Written as DNA, the CDR3 is TGTGCCAGTAGTAAGGGGTTGAGGACAGCTACCAAAAACATTCAGTACTTC. Its translation: CASSKGLRTATKNIQYF. Full variable domain (missing parts from reference TRBV19 and TRBJ2-4): DGGITQSPKYLFRKEGQNVTLSCEQNLNHDAMYWYRQDPGQGLRLIYYSQIVNDFQKGDIAEGYSVSREKKESFPLTVTSAQKNPTAFYLCASSKGLRTATKNIQYFGAGTRLSVL.

The J gene is TRBJ2-4, the V gene TRBV10-3; D gene unclear. The J call may be mistaken, given a closer DNA end match to TRBJ2-7. The CDR3 runs 12 residues. Germline V gene sequence: CDR1 ENHRY, CDR2 SYGVKD. The CDR3 is CAISLGTYEQYF. The CDR3 bases are TGTGCCATCAGTCTTGGGACCTACGAGCAGTACTTC.

Note on this clonotype: This could be a read error, since a much larger clone is one nucleotide away. V is TRBV12-3 or TRBV12-4 and J is TRBJ2-1; D is unclear. The assigned J gene may be wrong: the sequence end matches TRBJ2-7 better. This CDR3 is built from 14 residues. The CDR3 is CASRPAPSYNEQYF. As DNA, the CDR3 is TGTGCCAGCAGGCCGGCGCCCTCCTACAATGAGCAGTACTTC.

There are a few counts of this clonotype. V usage is TRBV2 and J usage is TRBJ2-3, with TRBD2 matching 7 bases. The trim removed 6 bases at V and 5 bases at J, leaving 11 bases unmatched. Germline values: CDR1 SNHLY, CDR2 FYNNEI. This CDR3 has 15 residues. DNA of the CDR3: TGTGCCAGCAGGTGGCGGGAGCTCCGAGAAGATACGCAGTATTTT. It codes for CASRWRELREDTQYF.

The V gene is TRBV12-3 or TRBV12-4, the J gene TRBJ1-1; possibly TRBD1 for D (6 bases). The CDR3 length is 16 residues. V lost 1 base, J lost 4 bases, and 16 bases lay in between. The CDR3, as DNA: TGTGCCAGCAGTTTAGGTCTGGGGGGGCTTGGCACTGAAGCTTTCTTT. It yields the protein CASSLGLGGLGTEAFF.

This clonotype was recorded many times. The chain couples TRBV9 to TRBJ1-2; D is perhaps TRBD1 (5 bases). The CDR3 covers 14 residues. The V end was cut by 3 bases, the J end by 5 bases, with 14 bases between. Looked up from germline, CDR1 is SGDLS and CDR2 is YYNGEE. CDR3 residues: CASSAVAQDYGYTF. CDR3 bases: TGTGCCAGCAGCGCTGTCGCACAGGATTATGGCTACACCTTC.

This clonotype occurred a few times. The rearrangement links TRBV27 to TRBJ2-1; 8 bases line up with TRBD2. The DNA end is more similar to TRBJ2-7, so the J call may be wrong. CDR1 and CDR2 from the germline V gene are MNHEY and SMNVEV (reference sequence). The CDR3 consists of 15 residues. CDR3 bases: TGTGCCAGCAGCCACCCCCTAGCGGGCTACAATGAGCAGTACTTC. It is translated as CASSHPLAGYNEQYF.

V gene TRBV6-6 combines with J gene TRBJ2-2, with D tentatively TRBD2 (6 bases). The V end was cut by 0 bases, the J end by 7 bases, with 12 bases between. CDR3 size: 15 residues. The germline V gene encodes CDR1 MNHNY and CDR2 SVGAGI (reference sequence). The DNA of the CDR3 is TGTGCCAGCAGTTACTCGACCGGCGGGAACGGGGAGCTGTTTTTT. This encodes CASSYSTGGNGELFF.

A note on this clonotype: The junction departs from the called germline gene at one end, perhaps through a read error. The chain links TRBV15 to TRBJ1-5; TRBD1 matches 9 bases. Germline CDR1 and CDR2: LNHNV and YYDKDF (reference sequence). The length of the CDR3 is 15 residues. The CDR3 DNA reads TGTGCCGCCAGCAGAGACGGGACAGGGAATCAGCCCCAGCATTTT. It yields the protein CAASRDGTGNQPQHF.

The chain is built from TRBV10-2 and TRBJ1-1; D is ambiguous. The CDR3 length is 13 residues. V lost 0 bases and J 7 bases, leaving 9 bases between the germline ends. Looked up from germline, CDR1 is WSHSY and CDR2 is SAAADI. The CDR3 DNA is TGCGCCAGCAGTGAGTCGGCGCGGGTTGAAGCTTTCTTT. This encodes CASSESARVEAFF.

The chain joins TRBV20-1 to TRBJ2-4; D may be TRBD2 (6 bases). The J call may be incorrect, as the DNA end agrees better with TRBJ2-5. Germline assignment: CDR1 DFQATT and CDR2 SNEGSKA (reference sequence). The CDR3 consists of 14 residues. This CDR3 reads CSASSGLSQETQYF. The CDR3 DNA is TGCAGTGCTAGTTCGGGACTCTCCCAGGAGACCCAGTACTTC.

This sequence joins TRBV19 and TRBJ1-1; perhaps TRBD1 as D (6 bases). CDR3 length equals 15 residues. Germline CDR1 and CDR2: LNHDA and SQIVND (reference sequence). Trimming cost V 4 bases and J 3 bases, with 15 bases left between them. The CDR3 sequence is CASSTHTPGDTEAFF. The CDR3 DNA reads as TGTGCCAGTAGTACCCACACCCCAGGGGACACTGAAGCTTTCTTT.

This clonotype showed up just a few times. CDR3 amino acids: CASTLAGRDTDTQYF. CDR3 DNA sequence: TGCGCCAGCACCTTAGCGGGGAGAGACACAGATACGCAGTATTTT. The chain uses TRBV5-1 and TRBJ2-3, with 8 bases that match TRBD2. The CDR3 length is 15 residues. The J segment lost 2 bases and the V segment lost 6 bases, leaving 8 bases of the junction unmatched. CDR1 SGHRS and CDR2 YFSETQ come from the germline V gene.

V and J are TRBV5-1 and TRBJ2-3; TRBD1 is a possible D gene (6 bases). Germline V gives CDR1 SGHRS, CDR2 YFSETQ. CDR3 length equals 16 residues. Trimming removed 4 bases from V and 2 bases from J, with 17 bases in between. The CDR3 nucleotides are TGCGCCAGCAGCCCTAAAGCAGGGGTATTCACAGATACGCAGTATTTT. Protein sequence: CASSPKAGVFTDTQYF.

The chain uses TRBV5-1 and TRBJ2-3; 7 bases fit TRBD1. The V gene's germline CDR1 is SGHRS and CDR2 YFSETQ. Trimming removed 0 bases from V and 0 bases from J; junction bases left unmatched: 7. The CDR3 sequence is 17 residues long. The CDR3 DNA reads as TGCGCCAGCAGCTTGGGGGACAGAGTGTTTAGCACAGATACGCAGTATTTT. It is translated as CASSLGDRVFSTDTQYF.

The chain combines TRBV3-1 with TRBJ2-1; possible D gene TRBD2, 5 bases. The germline V and J ends were trimmed by 4 bases and 4 bases, with 20 bases remaining between them. Germline values: CDR1 LGHDT, CDR2 YNNKEL (reference sequence). This CDR3 comprises 17 residues. This CDR3 reads CASSPELGGLIYNEQFF. CDR3 coding DNA: TGTGCCAGCAGCCCCGAACTAGGCGGGTTGATTTACAATGAGCAGTTCTTC.